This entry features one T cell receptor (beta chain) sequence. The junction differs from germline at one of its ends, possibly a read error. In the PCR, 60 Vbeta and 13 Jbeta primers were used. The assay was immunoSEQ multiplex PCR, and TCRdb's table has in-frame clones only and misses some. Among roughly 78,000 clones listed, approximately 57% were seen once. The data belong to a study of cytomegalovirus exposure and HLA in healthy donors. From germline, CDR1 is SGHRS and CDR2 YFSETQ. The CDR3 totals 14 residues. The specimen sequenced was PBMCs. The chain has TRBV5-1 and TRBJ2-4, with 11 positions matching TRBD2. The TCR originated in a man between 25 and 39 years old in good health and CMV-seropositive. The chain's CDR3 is CPSSLGISGGDSVF. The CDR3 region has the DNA TGCCCCAGCAGCTTGGGGATTAGCGGGGGGGACTCCGTTTTC. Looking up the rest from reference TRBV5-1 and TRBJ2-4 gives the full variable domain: KAGVTQTPRYLIKTRGQQVTLSCSPISGHRSVSWYQQTPGQGLQFLFEYFSETQRNKGNFPGRFSGRQFSNSRSEMNVSTLELGDSALYLCPSSLGISGGDSVFGAGTRLSVL.